This entry lists 18 T cell receptor beta chains sequenced from one sample in a study of blood T cell repertoires in COVID-19. Profiled with immunoSEQ multiplex PCR; TCRdb holds only in-frame clones, not every one. In the table there are about 440,000 clones, 70% to 90% of which are singletons. Material for sequencing was PBMCs or T cells enriched from blood (not recorded which). The receptors originated from a woman aged 18-29 years with acute COVID-19.

This chain links TRBV5-1 with TRBJ1-3, with a possible D match to TRBD1 (5 bases). Per germline, CDR1 SGHRS and CDR2 YFSETQ. The CDR3 spans 16 residues. With 2 bases removed from V and 0 bases from J, the gap between germline ends came to 12 bases. The DNA for the CDR3 is TGCGCCAGCAGCTTCGGCTCAGGGAACTCTGGAAACACCATATATTTT. As protein: CASSFGSGNSGNTIYF.

The rearrangement joins TRBV24-1 to TRBJ2-2; D call uncertain. CDR1 and CDR2 (germline): KGHDR, SFDVKD. V gave up 0 bases and J gave up 1 base, with 5 bases separating them. The CDR3 totals 15 residues. CDR3 in amino acids: CATSDLGRNTGELFF. The CDR3 region has the DNA TGTGCCACCAGTGATTTGGGCCGGAACACCGGGGAGCTGTTTTTT.

The CDR3 reads CASSEARGQGTNEKLFF. CDR3 in DNA: TGTGCCAGCAGTGAAGCACGAGGACAGGGGACTAATGAAAAACTGTTTTTT. The rearrangement links TRBV6-1 to TRBJ1-4; the match to TRBD1 covers 9 bases. J gave up 2 bases and V 0 bases, and 4 bases lay outside the gene matches. The CDR3 is made up of 17 amino acids. Germline CDR1 is MNHNS and CDR2 is SASEGT.

This clone occurred many times. The V gene is TRBV18, the J gene TRBJ1-2, with D tentatively TRBD1 (5 bases). V was trimmed by 3 bases and J by 8 bases, leaving 13 bases between them. Germline loops: CDR1 KGHSH, CDR2 LQKENI. This CDR3 region has 13 residues. CDR3 nucleotide sequence: TGTGCCAGCTCACCCGTTTCAGGGCGCGGCTACACCTTC. Amino acid sequence: CASSPVSGRGYTF.

This chain links TRBV19 with TRBJ2-5; 7 bases align to TRBD1. V was clipped by 5 bases and J by 4 bases; unmatched bases: 7. The CDR3 sequence is 14 residues long. Germline V gives CDR1 LNHDA, CDR2 SQIVND (reference sequence). CDR3: CASSQDRSAETQYF. Written as DNA, the CDR3 is TGTGCCAGTAGTCAGGACAGGTCCGCAGAGACCCAGTACTTC.

The chain recombines TRBV28 with TRBJ1-6; 9 nucleotides align to TRBD1. V lost 5 bases to trimming and J lost 14 bases; unmatched junction nucleotides: 10. Germline lookup yields CDR1 MDHEN and CDR2 SYDVKM. This CDR3 region has 14 residues. The CDR3 loop is CASSRPGQGPALHF. The CDR3 DNA follows: TGTGCCAGCAGTAGACCGGGACAGGGCCCAGCCCTCCACTTT.

This chain uses TRBV7-6 with TRBJ2-2; 10 bases agree with TRBD2. Trimming removed 1 base from V and 5 bases from J; junction bases left unmatched: 4. Germline CDR1 is SGHVS and CDR2 is FNYEAQ. The CDR3 consists of 16 residues. Here the CDR3 reads CASSLGPSGGTGELFF. CDR3 in DNA: TGTGCCAGCAGCTTAGGCCCTAGCGGGGGAACCGGGGAGCTGTTTTTT. Combining the CDR3 with reference TRBV7-6 and TRBJ2-2 gives the whole variable domain GAGVSQSPRYKVTKRGQDVALRCDPISGHVSLYWYRQALGQGPEFLTYFNYEAQQDKSGLPNDRFSAERPEGSISTLTIQRTEQRDSAMYRCASSLGPSGGTGELFFGEGSRLTVL.

The CDR3 nucleotides read TGTGCCAGTACCACGGGGTTGAACGAGCAGTACTTC. The encoded protein is CASTTGLNEQYF. The chain has TRBV19 and TRBJ2-7; D possibly corresponds to TRBD2 (5 bases). Trimming left V 7 bases short and J 5 bases short, with 12 bases between. This CDR3 spans 12 amino acids. The germline V gene encodes CDR1 LNHDA and CDR2 SQIVND (reference sequence).

This clone was recorded many times. The rearrangement joins TRBV5-4 to TRBJ1-6, with 7 bases lining up with TRBD1. This CDR3 contains 16 residues. The germline gives CDR1 SGHNT, CDR2 YYREEE (reference sequence). V lost 1 base and J lost 9; bases outside the gene matches: 10. The CDR3 DNA sequence: TGTGCCAGCAGCTTGTACCGGCCAGGGGGTACTTCACCCCTCCACTTT. It yields the protein CASSLYRPGGTSPLHF.

This rearrangement joins TRBV3-1 (or the pseudogene TRBV3-2) to TRBJ2-7, with D uncertain. The CDR3 is 12 amino acids. The V end lost 1 base, the J end lost 3 bases, and 4 bases lay between the germline ends. Germline CDR1 LGHDT, CDR2 YNNKEL (reference sequence). DNA of the CDR3: TGTGCCAGCAGCCAAGCCCGCTACGAGCAGTACTTC. Its protein is CASSQARYEQYF.

The V and J genes are TRBV12-3 or TRBV12-4 and TRBJ2-1; D gene uncertain. V was pared by 2 bases and J by 10 bases, with 9 bases between. This CDR3 spans 12 amino acids. CDR3 loop: CASSLNYQEQFF. CDR3 DNA: TGTGCCAGCAGTTTAAACTACCAGGAGCAGTTCTTC.

This clone appeared a single time. The chain couples TRBV11-3 to TRBJ2-1, with D possibly matching TRBD2 (5 bases). Trimming removed 3 bases at V and 9 bases at J, with 18 bases between. Germline V gene sequence: CDR1 SGHNT, CDR2 YENEEA. The CDR3 has 15 amino acids. This chain's CDR3 is CASSFRGKDGSEQFF. CDR3 DNA sequence: TGTGCCAGCAGCTTCCGGGGAAAGGACGGAAGTGAGCAGTTCTTC.

This sequence joins TRBV2 and TRBJ1-2; unclear D gene. The CDR3 is 13 amino acids. The germline CDR1 and CDR2 sequences are SNHLY and FYNNEI. Trimming removed 4 bases at V and 1 base at J, with 7 bases between. The CDR3 is CASSATVNYGYTF. The CDR3 nucleotides are TGTGCCAGCAGTGCTACTGTTAACTATGGCTACACCTTC.

V usage is TRBV6-2 or TRBV6-3 and J usage is TRBJ1-6; perhaps TRBD1 as D (6 bases). This CDR3 contains 12 residues. V gave up 5 bases and J gave up 10 bases, with 9 bases separating them. CDR1 MNHEY and CDR2 SVGEGT come from the germline V gene. This CDR3 reads CASSTGSSPLHF. Here the CDR3 DNA reads TGTGCCAGCAGTACAGGGAGCTCACCCCTCCACTTT.

The genes are TRBV7-6 and TRBJ2-7; D unclear. The V gene lost 1 base and the J gene lost 1 base, with 17 bases spanning the gap. The CDR3 length is 17 residues. In germline, CDR1 is SGHVS, CDR2 FNYEAQ. In DNA, the CDR3 is TGTGCCAGCAGCTTAGGTCCCCTAGTGCCCCATTCCTACGAGCAGTACTTC. Translating gives CASSLGPLVPHSYEQYF.

This rearrangement joins TRBV15 to TRBJ2-5; 7 bases align to TRBD1. This CDR3 spans 15 amino acids. V lost 5 bases to trimming and J lost 0 bases; unmatched junction nucleotides: 6. Germline CDR1 reads LNHNV; CDR2 reads YYDKDF (reference sequence). The DNA of the CDR3 is TGTGCCACCAGCGACAGGGACGAGTACCAAGAGACCCAGTACTTC. Its protein is CATSDRDEYQETQYF.

A word on this clone: At one boundary the junction diverges from the germline segment, which might be a read error. This sequence joins TRBV27 and TRBJ1-4, with D unresolved. In germline, CDR1 is MNHEY, CDR2 SMNVEV (reference sequence). The CDR3 is 16 residues long. The DNA for the CDR3 is TGTGCTAGCAGTTTAGATCGGGATTCAACTAATGAAAAACTGTTTTTT. Translation gives CASSLDRDSTNEKLFF.

The sample holds one count of this clone. V and J are TRBV20-1 and TRBJ2-2, with D perhaps matching TRBD2 (5 bases). CDR1 is DFQATT and CDR2 is SNEGSKA in the germline V gene (reference sequence). The V end was cut by 3 bases, the J end by 6 bases, with 11 bases between. CDR3 length: 13 residues. In nucleotides, the CDR3 is TGCAGTGCTAGTTCTACTAGAGCCGGGGAGCTGTTTTTT. It translates to CSASSTRAGELFF.